This paragraph covers one T cell receptor beta chain sequence. As handled by the study authors: Amplified reference gene primers provided the basis for estimating nucleated cell counts. The data were produced by immunoSEQ multiplex PCR, yet TCRdb's version contains in-frame clones alone and is incomplete. V and J calls and clone size are given by that table; D and trimming were obtained from the DNA. This sample carries 200,000 to 250,000 clones, around 83% of them seen once, and the ten largest clones take around 1%. This record belongs to a study of blood T cell repertoires in COVID-19. Study-wide context: Spain, Italy and the United States supplied samples that represented acute and convalescent COVID-19. Nucleic acid was either cDNA or gDNA, and it came from T cells, B-cell-depleted T cells, or PBMCs.

V shed 0 bases and J shed 8 bases, with 16 bases lying between them. This CDR3 has 15 residues. Germline lookup yields CDR1 LGHNT and CDR2 FRNRAP. The chain is built from TRBV12-5 and TRBJ1-2; D unresolved. The sequenced sample consisted of peripheral blood. The source of this sequence is a man aged 35 to 55 with acute or convalescent COVID-19. This CDR3 is CASGLVVGEVSGYTF. The CDR3 DNA reads TGTGCTAGTGGTTTGGTGGTAGGCGAGGTGAGCGGCTACACCTTC.